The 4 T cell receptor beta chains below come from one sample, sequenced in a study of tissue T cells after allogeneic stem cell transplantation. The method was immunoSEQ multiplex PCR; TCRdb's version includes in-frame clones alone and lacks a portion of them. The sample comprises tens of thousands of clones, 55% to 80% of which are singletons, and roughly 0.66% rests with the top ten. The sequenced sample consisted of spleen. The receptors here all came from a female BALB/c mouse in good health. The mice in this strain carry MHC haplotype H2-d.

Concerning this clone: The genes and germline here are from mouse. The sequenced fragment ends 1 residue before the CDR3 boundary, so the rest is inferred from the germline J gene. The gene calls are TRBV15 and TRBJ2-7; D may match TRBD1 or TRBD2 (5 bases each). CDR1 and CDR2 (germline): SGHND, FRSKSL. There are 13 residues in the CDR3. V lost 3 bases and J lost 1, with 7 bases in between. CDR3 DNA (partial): TGTGCCAGCAGTTTGGGGGATTCCTATGAACAGTAC. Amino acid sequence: CASSLGDSYEQY. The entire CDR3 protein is CASSLGDSYEQYF.

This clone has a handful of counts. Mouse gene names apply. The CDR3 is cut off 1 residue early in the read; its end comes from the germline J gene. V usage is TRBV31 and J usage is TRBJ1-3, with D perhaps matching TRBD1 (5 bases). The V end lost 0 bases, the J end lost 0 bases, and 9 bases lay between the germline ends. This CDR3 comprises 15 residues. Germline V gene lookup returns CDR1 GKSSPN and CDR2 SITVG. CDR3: CAWSLGHLSGNTLYF. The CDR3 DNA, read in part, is TGTGCCTGGAGTCTAGGACACCTTTCTGGAAATACGCTCTAT.

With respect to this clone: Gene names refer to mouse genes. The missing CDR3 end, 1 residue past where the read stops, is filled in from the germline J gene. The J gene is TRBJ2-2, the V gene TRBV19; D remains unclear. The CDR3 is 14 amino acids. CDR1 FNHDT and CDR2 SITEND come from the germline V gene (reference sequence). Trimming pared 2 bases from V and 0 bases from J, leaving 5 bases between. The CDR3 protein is CASSMPANTGQLYF. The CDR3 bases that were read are TGTGCCAGCAGTATGCCGGCAAACACCGGGCAGCTCTAC.

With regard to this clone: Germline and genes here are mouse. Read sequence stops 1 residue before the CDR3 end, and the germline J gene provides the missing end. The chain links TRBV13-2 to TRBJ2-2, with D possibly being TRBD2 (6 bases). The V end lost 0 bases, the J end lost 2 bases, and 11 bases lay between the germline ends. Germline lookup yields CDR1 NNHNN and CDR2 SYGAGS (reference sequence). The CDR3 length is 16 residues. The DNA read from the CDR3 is TGTGCCAGCGGTGATGCAGGGCTGGGGAACACCGGGCAGCTCTAC. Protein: CASGDAGLGNTGQLY. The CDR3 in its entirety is CASGDAGLGNTGQLYF.